Listed below are T cell receptor beta chains from one sample, sequenced in a study of regulatory T cells in long-lasting Graves disease. Each CDR3 protein is one row after TCRdb ran MiXCR on the multiplex PCR reads. Of about 470,000 distinct CDR3 sequences listed, around 20% are singletons. The specimen comprised peripheral blood mononuclear cells (PBMCs), sampled when the disease was refractory, from a patient treated with antithyroid drugs. The receptor set was obtained from a female donor with Graves disease. CDR3s include the opening cysteine and the closing phenylalanine or tryptophan. The D gene is left open where the match is weak. Clone size, where shown, is once, few, many, or a class for clones that have expanded.

CDR3: CASSSAGSSQPQHF
DNA: TGTGCCAGCAGTTCCGCGGGTAGTTCTCAGCCCCAGCATTTT
D: NA
V: TRBV27
J: TRBJ1-5
size: many

CDR3: CASSLRVTESSYNEQFF
DNA: TGTGCCAGCAGCTTAAGGGTAACGGAGAGCTCCTACAATGAGCAGTTCTTC
D: NA
V: TRBV11-2
J: TRBJ2-1
size: NA

CDR3: CASSPWDNRNTIYF
DNA: TGTGCCAGCAGCCCCTGGGACAACAGAAACACCATATATTTT
D: NA
V: TRBV28
J: TRBJ1-3
size: few

CDR3: CSAGGYSNQPQHF
DNA: TGCAGTGCCGGCGGGTATAGCAATCAGCCCCAGCATTTT
D: NA
V: TRBV20-1
J: TRBJ1-5
size: many

CDR3: CASSTLIAALSYNEQFF
DNA: TGCGCCAGCAGCACCCTCATAGCGGCCCTCTCCTACAATGAGCAGTTCTTC
D: NA
V: TRBV5-1
J: TRBJ2-1
size: NA

CDR3: CSASPTSSEGPNTGELFF
DNA: TGCAGTGCTAGCCCCACTAGCTCCGAGGGGCCGAACACCGGGGAGCTGTTTTTT
D: NA
V: TRBV20-1
J: TRBJ2-2
size: few

CDR3: CASSRQGDNNYGYTF
DNA: TGTGCCAGCAGTAGACAGGGGGATAATAACTATGGCTACACCTTC
D: TRBD1
V: TRBV27
J: TRBJ1-2
size: many

CDR3: CASSFESSNQPQHF
DNA: TGTGCCAGCAGTTTTGAAAGCAGCAATCAGCCCCAGCATTTT
D: NA
V: TRBV28
J: TRBJ1-5
size: many

CDR3: CATSRHADEPGQANIQYF
DNA: TGTGCCACCAGCAGACACGCCGATGAACCGGGACAGGCAAACATTCAGTACTTC
D: TRBD1
V: TRBV15
J: TRBJ2-4
size: NA

CDR3: CSARGSGTDTQYF
DNA: TGCAGTGCTAGGGGGAGTGGCACAGATACGCAGTATTTT
D: NA
V: TRBV20-1
J: TRBJ2-3
size: NA

CDR3: CASSESREGGYTF
DNA: TGCGCCAGCAGTGAGTCGAGGGAAGGAGGCTACACCTTC
D: NA
V: TRBV10-2
J: TRBJ1-2
size: few

CDR3: CAITRGLTTGELFF
DNA: TGTGCCATCACCAGGGGTTTGACCACCGGGGAGCTGTTTTTT
D: NA
V: TRBV10-3
J: TRBJ2-2
size: few

CDR3: CASSMTAVRSPLHF
DNA: TGTGCCAGCAGCATGACAGCAGTGCGGTCACCCCTCCACTTT
D: NA
V: TRBV7-2
J: TRBJ1-6
size: many

CDR3: CASSQVSHLPGLRNIQYF
DNA: TGCGCCAGCAGCCAAGTTAGTCACCTTCCGGGACTACGAAACATTCAGTACTTC
D: TRBD2
V: TRBV5-1
J: TRBJ2-4
size: many

CDR3: CASSHASKPLITDTQYF
DNA: TGTGCCAGCAGTCACGCCAGTAAGCCGTTAATCACAGATACGCAGTATTTT
D: NA
V: TRBV6-5
J: TRBJ2-3
size: few

CDR3: CASSLGLVSEQYF
DNA: TGTGCCAGCAGCCTCGGACTAGTCTCCGAGCAGTACTTC
D: TRBD2
V: TRBV2
J: TRBJ2-7
size: few

CDR3: CASSLELGYGYTF
DNA: TGTGCCAGCAGCTTAGAGCTGGGCTATGGCTACACCTTC
D: NA
V: TRBV11-2
J: TRBJ1-2
size: many

CDR3: CASSFEGGNQPQHF
DNA: TGTGCCAGCAGCTTTGAGGGGGGTAATCAGCCCCAGCATTTT
D: NA
V: TRBV7-9
J: TRBJ1-5
size: many

CDR3: CASMVAGGPTGELFF
DNA: TGTGCCAGCATGGTAGCGGGAGGGCCTACCGGGGAGCTGTTTTTT
D: TRBD2
V: TRBV5-4
J: TRBJ2-2
size: NA

CDR3: CASSLSGQGAPNSPLHF
DNA: TGCGCCAGCAGCTTGAGTGGACAGGGGGCACCTAATTCACCCCTCCACTTT
D: TRBD1
V: TRBV5-1
J: TRBJ1-6
size: NA

CDR3: CAWSVRKGDQPQHF
DNA: TGTGCCTGGAGTGTGAGGAAGGGTGATCAGCCCCAGCATTTT
D: NA
V: TRBV30
J: TRBJ1-5
size: few

CDR3: CASSLGGGAGNTIYF
DNA: TGCGCCAGCAGCTTGGGTGGGGGCGCTGGAAACACCATATATTTT
D: NA
V: TRBV5-1
J: TRBJ1-3
size: few

CDR3: CASSFRADNTGELFF
DNA: TGTGCCAGCAGCTTTCGGGCCGACAACACCGGGGAGCTGTTTTTT
D: NA
V: TRBV6-1
J: TRBJ2-2
size: NA

CDR3: CASSLAGGTRLAKNIQYF
DNA: TGTGCCAGCAGTTTGGCAGGGGGAACCAGACTAGCCAAAAACATTCAGTACTTC
D: TRBD1
V: TRBV27
J: TRBJ2-4
size: NA

CDR3: CATSRGSTSAGGGETQYF
DNA: TGTGCCACCAGCAGGGGCTCGACTAGCGCGGGGGGGGGTGAGACCCAGTACTTC
D: TRBD2
V: TRBV15
J: TRBJ2-5
size: once

CDR3: CASSYRDRVSYEQYF
DNA: TGTGCCAGCAGTTACCGGGACAGGGTCTCCTACGAGCAGTACTTC
D: TRBD1
V: TRBV28
J: TRBJ2-7
size: many

CDR3: CAISEPQGIRYGYTF
DNA: TGTGCCATCAGTGAGCCCCAGGGGATCCGTTATGGCTACACCTTC
D: NA
V: TRBV10-3
J: TRBJ1-2
size: many

CDR3: CSANLLDSYEQYF
DNA: TGCAGTGCCAACTTACTTGATTCCTACGAGCAGTACTTC
D: NA
V: TRBV20-1
J: TRBJ2-7
size: many

CDR3: CSARFRVTGELFF
DNA: TGCAGTGCTAGGTTCAGGGTAACCGGGGAGCTGTTTTTT
D: NA
V: TRBV20-1
J: TRBJ2-2
size: many

CDR3: CASNLSGSAYGYTF
DNA: TGTGCCAGCAATCTCTCCGGGAGCGCCTATGGCTACACCTTC
D: NA
V: TRBV27
J: TRBJ1-2
size: few

CDR3: CASSTPDRVRAVNTEAFF
DNA: TGTGCCAGCAGTACTCCGGACAGGGTGAGGGCCGTGAACACTGAAGCTTTCTTT
D: TRBD1
V: TRBV6-1
J: TRBJ1-1
size: many

CDR3: CASSSPTYEQYF
DNA: TGTGCCAGCAGTTCCCCGACCTACGAGCAGTACTTC
D: NA
V: TRBV28
J: TRBJ2-7
size: many

CDR3: CATSDLGLAAVVKTQYF
DNA: TGTGCCACCAGTGATTTAGGACTAGCGGCAGTTGTAAAGACCCAGTACTTC
D: TRBD2
V: TRBV24-1
J: TRBJ2-5
size: many

CDR3: CASSTTRISGDTIYF
DNA: TGTGCCAGCAGCACCACCAGGATCTCTGGAGACACCATATATTTT
D: NA
V: TRBV7-3
J: TRBJ1-3
size: NA

CDR3: CASSEGQPGLRGQYF
DNA: TGTGCCAGCAGTGAAGGGCAGCCAGGCCTACGAGGGCAGTACTTC
D: NA
V: TRBV6-1
J: TRBJ2-7
size: many

CDR3: CAINRDSTGELFF
DNA: TGTGCCATCAACCGGGACTCCACCGGGGAGCTGTTTTTT
D: NA
V: TRBV10-3
J: TRBJ2-2
size: few

CDR3: CASSPWARRGNQPQHF
DNA: TGTGCCAGCAGTCCCTGGGCCCGACGGGGCAATCAGCCCCAGCATTTT
D: NA
V: TRBV12-3/TRBV12-4
J: TRBJ1-5
size: few

CDR3: CASSTSIEETQYF
DNA: TGTGCCAGTAGTACCTCCATAGAAGAGACCCAGTACTTC
D: NA
V: TRBV19
J: TRBJ2-5
size: NA

CDR3: CSVGWTGSPDTQYF
DNA: TGCAGCGTGGGGTGGACAGGGTCCCCAGATACGCAGTATTTT
D: TRBD1
V: TRBV29-1
J: TRBJ2-3
size: NA

CDR3: CASSSGSLSSYEQYF
DNA: TGTGCCAGCAGCTCAGGGTCCTTGAGCTCCTACGAGCAGTACTTC
D: NA
V: TRBV6-1
J: TRBJ2-7
size: many

CDR3: CASSPQGSSYEQYF
DNA: TGTGCCAGCAGCCCTCAGGGGAGCTCCTACGAGCAGTACTTC
D: NA
V: TRBV13
J: TRBJ2-7
size: many

CDR3: CASTEATAKSIQYF
DNA: TGTGCCAGCACTGAAGCAACAGCCAAAAGCATTCAGTACTTC
D: NA
V: TRBV28
J: TRBJ2-4
size: many